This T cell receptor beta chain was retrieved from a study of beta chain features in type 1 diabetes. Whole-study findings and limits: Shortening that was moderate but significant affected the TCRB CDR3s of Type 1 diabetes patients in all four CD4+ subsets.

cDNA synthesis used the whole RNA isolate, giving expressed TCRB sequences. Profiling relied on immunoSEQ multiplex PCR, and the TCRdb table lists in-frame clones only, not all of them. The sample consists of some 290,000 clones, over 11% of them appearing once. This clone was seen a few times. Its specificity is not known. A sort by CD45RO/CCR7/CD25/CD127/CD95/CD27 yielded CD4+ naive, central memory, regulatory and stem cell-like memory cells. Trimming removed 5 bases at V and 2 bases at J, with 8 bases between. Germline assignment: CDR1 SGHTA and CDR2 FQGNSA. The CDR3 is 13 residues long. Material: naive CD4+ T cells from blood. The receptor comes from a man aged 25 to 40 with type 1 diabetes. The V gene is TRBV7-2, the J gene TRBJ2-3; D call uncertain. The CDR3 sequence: CASSRGPTDTQYF. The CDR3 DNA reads TGTGCCAGCAGCCGTGGCCCCACAGATACGCAGTATTTT.